This TCR beta chain derives from a study of cytomegalovirus exposure and HLA in healthy donors (dated by TCRdb to 2015 to 2018). Background on the whole study: According to a later analysis, one platform produced both the 110 or so validation repertoires and the 620 or so repertoires of the first cohort. High-throughput TCR immunosequencing, statistical association of individual TCRs with disease status, and machine learning were combined to predict cytomegalovirus infection status. The study aimed to test whether cataloging public T cell receptors could reveal signatures of past pathogen exposure. A separate validation cohort of more than 100 different subjects was used in addition to the approximately 610-subject first cohort. General findings and caveats noted by the study authors: Most TCR sequences were observed very rarely across donors, whereas some public TCRs were present in many individuals. In both the original and validation cohorts, the classifier was reported to diagnose cytomegalovirus status with high specificity and sensitivity. A few of the identified cytomegalovirus-associated TCR beta chains were confirmed in vitro to be specific for cytomegalovirus antigens. A total of 150 to 200 TCR beta chains were listed by the study as associated with cytomegalovirus. All 120 or so repertoires were used to score co-occurrence in the validation cohort in a later analysis, because that analysis had no HLA typing for the cohort. Subsequent analysis determined that TCRs grouped into clusters in the first cohort also showed a tendency toward co-occurrence across the roughly 120 validation repertoires, and about 94% of cluster scores exceeded 0. The authors suggested that the approach could potentially be extended to other disease states and immunological phenotypes.

The CDR3 holds 10 amino acids from the cysteine to the phenylalanine. This entry keeps only the CDR3 DNA: 30 bases, framed from base 1. Per the germline V gene (reference sequence), DFQATT is the CDR1 and SNEGSKA is the CDR2. V loses 7 bases at its end and J loses 5 bases; junction bases beyond the gene matches: 0. For this clone: Its antigen specificity is not known. No per-base quality is available; no much larger clone lies one base away.

The donors belonged to the validation cohort of 120 subjects, which was separate from the approximately 700-subject first cohort. The library was made by the immunoSEQ multiplex PCR assay. Turning to the authors' computational methods: A statistical classification framework was developed to diagnose cytomegalovirus status using the catalog of TCR beta chain sequences. Entries here come from immuneACCESS through TCRdb and include only in-frame sequences with V and J called. Some clones fail to appear in such tables; in the studies checked, an unresolved V gene covers under half of the shortfall, and the cause of the remainder is unknown. From that table come the V and J calls and clone size; the DNA was used to work out D and trimming. The sample table shows hundreds of thousands of clones, and roughly 86% are seen once. 1% to 1.5% of the sample lies in the top ten.

The V and J segments used are TRBV20-1 and TRBJ2-5; TRBD1 aligns with 8 central bases. What was sequenced was PBMCs. The receptor comes from a woman in her twenties or thirties in good health and CMV-seropositive. This receptor carries the CDR3 CSDRGETQYF. The bases are TGCAGTGACAGGGGGGAGACCCAGTACTTC.